This T cell receptor beta chain emerged from a study of regulatory T cells in long-lasting Graves disease. Whole-study findings and limits: The study examined only peripheral blood, not thyroid tissue. The TCR repertoire of persistent Graves' patients was less diverse than that of newly diagnosed ones. TRBV28, TRBJ1-2 and TRBJ2-5 were segments that persistent disease favored.

This clonotype has at least ten counts. The antigen is undetermined. To make TCR beta libraries, researchers used iRepertoire HTBI primers and Arm-PCR of CDR3 regions. TCRdb redid the calling of the multiplex PCR reads with MiXCR, one entry per CDR3 protein. The table records 350,000 to 400,000 distinct CDR3 sequences, around 16% of them present only once. Time point reported: newly diagnosed GD, antithyroid drugs for less than 3 months. PBMC RNA was the source of the TCR library. With 6 bases clipped from V and 3 bases from J, the junction kept 12 bases outside the gene matches. The CDR3 is 16 amino acids. Per the germline V gene, CDR1 is MNHEY and CDR2 is SVGEGT.

The V gene is TRBV6-2 or TRBV6-3, the J gene TRBJ2-7; 9 bases agree with TRBD2. The material was peripheral blood mononuclear cells (PBMCs), obtained at new diagnosis, from a patient treated with antithyroid drugs. The TCR sequence derives from a female donor with Graves disease. This CDR3 reads CASSPFASGTLYEQYF. The DNA for the CDR3 is TGTGCCAGCAGCCCTTTCGCTAGCGGGACCCTCTACGAGCAGTACTTC.